This TCR beta chain was identified during a study of blood T cell repertoires in COVID-19. About the research overall: Specimens from acute and convalescent COVID-19 originated in the United States, Italy and Spain.

Some clones are missing from TCRdb's copy, which holds only in-frame ones; the method was immunoSEQ multiplex PCR. Of some 360,000 clones listed, around 87% were seen once; the top ten hold roughly 2.1%. The CDR3 covers 14 residues. With V trimmed by 6 bases and J by 2 bases, 5 bases remained unmatched. CDR1 and CDR2 from the germline V gene are SGHTA and FQGNSA. This chain connects TRBV7-2 to TRBJ2-7, with 9 bases lining up with TRBD2. Sequenced input: peripheral blood. This TCR derives from a woman between 55 and 75 years old with COVID-19, enrolled during active disease. As DNA, the CDR3 is TGTGCCAGCAGGTCGGGACTAGCAACCTACGAGCAGTACTTC. Its translation is CASRSGLATYEQYF.